This passage covers 31 T cell receptor beta chains from one sample sequenced in a study of monozygotic twins with inflammatory bowel disease. TCRdb re-called the 5' RACE reads; every CDR3 protein appears as one record, without DNA. The sample's table shows approximately 390,000 distinct CDR3 sequences. Sample: blood. The receptors shown here come from a human donor with ulcerative colitis or Crohn's disease, or a healthy co-twin of an affected twin (not recorded which).

The chain combines TRBV6-5 with TRBJ2-7. Germline-derived CDR1 and CDR2 are MNHEY and SVGAGI. The CDR3 sequence is 13 residues long. The CDR3 is CASSYRVGNEQYF.

The rearrangement joins TRBV7-9 to TRBJ2-1; TCRdb reports TRBD2, a call that lacks DNA to check it against. This CDR3 is 17 amino acids long. Germline V gene sequence: CDR1 SEHNR, CDR2 FQNEAQ (reference sequence). The CDR3 spells CASSVGGLAGVSDEQFF.

The chain's CDR3 is CASSEGTGRGGYTF. The chain carries TRBV7-2 and TRBJ1-2; TCRdb outputs TRBD1, but without DNA this stays unchecked. Germline CDR1 and CDR2: SGHTA and FQGNSA. The CDR3 runs to 14 residues.

V usage is TRBV15 and J usage is TRBJ2-1; TCRdb's D gene call, TRBD2, goes unchecked for lack of DNA. The CDR3 totals 15 residues. The germline gives CDR1 LNHNV, CDR2 YYDKDF (reference sequence). CDR3 residues: CATSIGTSGYNEQFF.

The chain joins TRBV30 to TRBJ2-1; the D call of TRBD2 rests on TCRdb alone, since no DNA is present to check it. The CDR3 has 11 amino acids. The V gene's germline CDR1 is GTSNPN and CDR2 SVGIG (reference sequence). Here the CDR3 reads CAWREVDEQFF.

The chain has TRBV10-3 and TRBJ2-1; the TRBD2 assignment by TCRdb is unverifiable without DNA. This CDR3 has 16 amino acids. Germline V gene data show CDR1 as ENHRY and CDR2 as SYGVKD. Here the CDR3 reads CAISPEGGASVNEQFF.

The chain has TRBV6-2 or TRBV6-3 and TRBJ1-5; TCRdb outputs TRBD1, but without DNA this stays unchecked. The germline V gene encodes CDR1 MNHEY and CDR2 SVGEGT. The CDR3 totals 15 residues. The chain's CDR3 is CASSQTGGAYQPQHF.

The chain carries TRBV27 and TRBJ2-1; TCRdb's D call, TRBD2, is unchecked because there is no DNA. This CDR3 is built from 16 residues. Germline CDR1 MNHEY, CDR2 SMNVEV (reference sequence). CDR3 amino acids: CASGLAGGIRYNEQFF.

This sequence joins TRBV4-1 and TRBJ2-7; there is no DNA to check the TCRdb D call of TRBD2. The CDR3 length is 17 residues. Germline loops: CDR1 MGHRA, CDR2 YSYEKL. CDR3 region: CASSQGALAGVGYEQYF.

The CDR3 spells CASSLGPRLAGVYEQYF. The V and J genes are TRBV5-1 and TRBJ2-7; absent DNA, TCRdb's TRBD2 call cannot be checked. Germline V CDR1 and CDR2: SGHRS, YFSETQ. The CDR3 runs 17 residues.

The gene calls are TRBV7-2 and TRBJ2-2; the D call from TCRdb, TRBD1, cannot be confirmed without DNA. CDR3 length: 17 amino acids. Germline CDR1 reads SGHTA; CDR2 reads FQGNSA. The CDR3 region is CASSLPTRGPKAGELFF.

The rearrangement uses TRBV5-1 and TRBJ1-1; TCRdb's D gene call, TRBD1, goes unchecked for lack of DNA. This CDR3 has 15 residues. Germline CDR1 is SGHRS and CDR2 is YFSETQ. CDR3 region: CASSLVGHPNTEAFF.

The genes are TRBV11-2 and TRBJ2-7; TCRdb's D call of TRBD1 is untestable without DNA. The CDR3 sequence is 15 residues long. CDR1 and CDR2 (germline): SGHAT, FQNNGV. CDR3 sequence reads: CASSFYRGGDYEQYF. Drawing the rest from reference TRBV11-2 and TRBJ2-7, the complete variable domain is EAGVAQSPRYKIIEKRQSVAFWCNPISGHATLYWYQQILGQGPKLLIQFQNNGVVDDSQLPKDRFSAERLKGVDSTLKIQPAKLEDSAVYLCASSFYRGGDYEQYFGPGTRLTVT.

The chain employs TRBV10-3 and TRBJ2-3; TCRdb selects TRBD2, and the lack of DNA leaves this call unchecked. Looked up from germline, CDR1 is ENHRY and CDR2 is SYGVKD. CDR3 size: 16 residues. The CDR3: CASSGTSGEVTDTQYF.

The chain recombines TRBV14 with TRBJ2-7; TCRdb calls TRBD2, which cannot be checked without DNA. Germline lookup yields CDR1 SGHDN and CDR2 FVKESK. CDR3 size: 14 residues. CDR3 protein: CASSQGLGFYEQYF.

The chain employs TRBV28 and TRBJ2-2; absent DNA, TCRdb's TRBD2 call cannot be checked. This CDR3 is 15 amino acids long. Germline CDR1 MDHEN, CDR2 SYDVKM. The CDR3 loop is CASSKTSGRTGELFF.

V and J are TRBV9 and TRBJ2-7. The CDR3 consists of 12 residues. Germline CDR1 reads SGDLS; CDR2 reads YYNGEE. This CDR3 reads CASSVDGGEQYF.

This chain uses TRBV30 with TRBJ1-1; TCRdb returns TRBD1, unconfirmable since there is no DNA. Germline V CDR1 and CDR2: GTSNPN, SVGIG (reference sequence). The length of the CDR3 is 14 residues. CDR3 sequence: CAWGVGGMSTEAFF.

The rearrangement uses TRBV5-1 and TRBJ2-3. Germline V CDR1 and CDR2: SGHRS, YFSETQ. This CDR3 spans 12 amino acids. The CDR3 sequence: CASSTDNFAQYF.

The rearrangement joins TRBV27 to TRBJ1-4; TCRdb proposes TRBD1, but this gene call is untestable without DNA. The CDR3 sequence is 14 residues long. Germline assignment: CDR1 MNHEY and CDR2 SMNVEV (reference sequence). The CDR3 region is CASSLLPGREKLFF.

J is TRBJ1-3 and V is TRBV19. The CDR3 is 14 amino acids. Per germline, CDR1 LNHDA and CDR2 SQIVND (reference sequence). CDR3 in amino acids: CASSTPFRGNTIYF.

This chain links TRBV20-1 with TRBJ2-5; TCRdb's D gene call, TRBD2, goes unchecked for lack of DNA. CDR3 size: 14 residues. Germline V lookup: CDR1 DFQATT, CDR2 SNEGSKA (reference sequence). The CDR3 reads CSASIPGGKETQYF.

CDR3 in amino acids: CAWSYTGTSYNEQFF. The chain recombines TRBV30 with TRBJ2-1; TCRdb outputs TRBD2, but without DNA this stays unchecked. The CDR3 extends over 15 amino acids. In germline, CDR1 is GTSNPN, CDR2 SVGIG (reference sequence).

This chain uses TRBV6-2 or TRBV6-3 with TRBJ2-7; TCRdb returns TRBD1, unconfirmable since there is no DNA. This CDR3 comprises 15 residues. Germline V gives CDR1 MNHEY, CDR2 SVGEGT. The CDR3 is CASSYPAGRGNEQYF.

V usage is TRBV10-2 and J usage is TRBJ2-1; TCRdb names TRBD2, which stays unverified in the absence of DNA. The CDR3 sequence is 14 residues long. CDR1 WSHSY and CDR2 SAAADI come from the germline V gene. CDR3 amino acids: CASSRTSGLGEQFF.

The chain carries TRBV5-1 and TRBJ1-6. This CDR3 contains 15 residues. Germline CDR1 is SGHRS and CDR2 is YFSETQ. The CDR3: CASSPQPGLSSPLHF. Drawing the rest from reference TRBV5-1 and TRBJ1-6, the complete variable domain is KAGVTQTPRYLIKTRGQQVTLSCSPISGHRSVSWYQQTPGQGLQFLFEYFSETQRNKGNFPGRFSGRQFSNSRSEMNVSTLELGDSALYLCASSPQPGLSSPLHFGNGTRLTVT.

V is TRBV7-2 and J is TRBJ1-3. Looked up from germline, CDR1 is SGHTA and CDR2 is FQGNSA. This CDR3 region has 15 residues. The CDR3 reads CASSDLLRPGNTIYF.

V usage is TRBV5-8 and J usage is TRBJ1-1. The germline CDR1 and CDR2 sequences are SGHTS and YDEGEE. The CDR3 totals 15 residues. This CDR3 reads CASSLVAGRNTEAFF.

The chain carries TRBV7-2 and TRBJ2-7. From germline, CDR1 is SGHTA and CDR2 FQGNSA. The CDR3 consists of 12 residues. The CDR3: CASSLFTGEQYF.

The chain combines TRBV3-1 with TRBJ2-7; TCRdb outputs TRBD2, but without DNA this stays unchecked. Germline CDR1 is LGHDT and CDR2 is YNNKEL (reference sequence). The CDR3 contains 18 residues. CDR3 loop: CASSQGSWGGGLPYEQYF.

The chain is built from TRBV10-1 and TRBJ2-2; the D call of TRBD1 rests on TCRdb alone, since no DNA is present to check it. CDR3 length: 13 amino acids. Germline CDR1 is WNHNN and CDR2 is SYGVQD (reference sequence). This CDR3 reads CASRQPNTGELFF.